Each of the 7 T cell receptor beta chains below was sequenced from the same sample in a study of blood T cell repertoires in COVID-19. Here immunoSEQ multiplex PCR was the method, and the copy in TCRdb shows in-frame clones only, minus some. The sample includes some 73,000 clones, around 70% of them seen just once. Sequenced sample: peripheral blood. The receptors originated from a man aged 60 to 75 with acute or convalescent COVID-19.

This clone appeared a few times. This rearrangement joins TRBV6-1 to TRBJ1-2; D is possibly TRBD1 (5 bases). The CDR3 length is 16 residues. Per the germline V gene, CDR1 is MNHNS and CDR2 is SASEGT. V was clipped by 0 bases and J by 7 bases, with 18 bases between them. CDR3 in amino acids: CASSEALLDSLFGYTF. In DNA form, the CDR3 reads TGTGCCAGCAGTGAAGCGCTTCTAGACAGTTTGTTTGGCTACACCTTC.

This clone has a single count. The gene calls are TRBV2 and TRBJ2-3, with TRBD2 identical over 10 bases. The CDR3 covers 16 residues. Germline loops: CDR1 SNHLY, CDR2 FYNNEI. The trim removed 5 bases at V and 0 bases at J, leaving 5 bases unmatched. In DNA, the CDR3 is TGTGCCAGCAGTCCTGGACTAGCGGTTAGCACAGATACGCAGTATTTT. Amino acid sequence: CASSPGLAVSTDTQYF.

Only a few counts were recorded for this clone. J is TRBJ2-1 and V is TRBV24-1, with 12 bases fitting TRBD1. Germline V gene lookup returns CDR1 KGHDR and CDR2 SFDVKD. CDR3 length: 16 amino acids. The V and J ends lost 1 base and 8 bases, in that order; junction bases with no gene match: 5. CDR3 protein: CATSDLSGTGGDEQFF. In nucleotides, the CDR3 is TGTGCCACCAGTGATTTATCCGGGACAGGGGGCGATGAGCAGTTCTTC.

V and J are TRBV5-1 and TRBJ2-1; D perhaps matches TRBD1 (6 bases). The length of the CDR3 is 14 residues. Trimming left V 2 bases short and J 4 bases short, with 10 bases between. CDR1 and CDR2 (germline): SGHRS, YFSETQ. Here the CDR3 reads CASSLGQTYNEQFF. The CDR3 nucleotides are TGCGCCAGCAGCTTAGGACAGACGTACAATGAGCAGTTCTTC.

The CDR3 DNA reads TGTGCCAGTACCGAGGACATCGATGATAATTCACCCCTCCACTTT. As protein: CASTEDIDDNSPLHF. The chain is built from TRBV19 and TRBJ1-6, with D tentatively TRBD1 (5 bases). CDR3 size: 15 residues. The V end lost 7 bases, the J end lost 5 bases, and 15 bases lay between the germline ends. The V gene's germline CDR1 is LNHDA and CDR2 SQIVND (reference sequence). The complete variable domain, with remaining parts taken from reference TRBV19 and TRBJ1-6, reads DGGITQSPKYLFRKEGQNVTLSCEQNLNHDAMYWYRQDPGQGLRLIYYSQIVNDFQKGDIAEGYSVSREKKESFPLTVTSAQKNPTAFYLCASTEDIDDNSPLHFGNGTRLTVT.

The chain carries TRBV19 and TRBJ1-4; the D is unclear. V lost 4 bases, J lost 10 bases, and 13 bases lay in between. Looked up from germline, CDR1 is LNHDA and CDR2 is SQIVND (reference sequence). This CDR3 is 13 amino acids long. The chain's CDR3 is CASSTQVDGKLFF. CDR3 nucleotides: TGTGCCAGTAGTACGCAGGTCGATGGAAAACTGTTTTTT.

The rearrangement uses TRBV10-1 and TRBJ2-5, with a possible D match to TRBD1 (5 bases). The CDR3 runs to 19 residues. CDR1 and CDR2 from the germline V gene are WNHNN and SYGVQD (reference sequence). V gave up 3 bases and J gave up 3 bases, with 26 bases separating them. The CDR3 protein is CASSEGFPGQTTLEETQYF. In DNA, the CDR3 is TGCGCCAGCAGTGAAGGGTTTCCAGGGCAAACGACGTTAGAAGAGACCCAGTACTTC.